This T cell receptor beta chain was obtained from a study of beta chain features in type 1 diabetes. Looking at the study overall: Sorted cell examination encompassed about 110,000,000 cells across all samples.

The ends lost 7 bases at V and 4 bases at J; junction bases unmatched: 5. Germline CDR1 is MDHEN and CDR2 is SYDVKM. The CDR3 sequence is 13 residues long. As for this clone: Its antigen is not identified.

cDNA synthesis used the whole RNA isolate, giving expressed TCRB sequences. Assay: immunoSEQ multiplex PCR; the TCRdb copy retains only in-frame clones and omits some. The sample comprises about 620,000 clones, around 15% of which are singletons, and around 0.1% rests with the top ten. General observations from the study: Cells with high TCR expression could be over-represented by cDNA sequencing.

The V and J genes are TRBV28 and TRBJ1-2; 8 positions match TRBD1. This receptor was taken from a young man in good health. The sequencing input was naive CD4+ T cells from blood. The CDR3 DNA follows: TGTGCCAGCACCCGGGACAGGCCCTATGGCTACACCTTC. It yields the protein CASTRDRPYGYTF.